Sequencing of this TCR beta chain was carried out in a study of memory B cells and T cells in multiple sclerosis. CFSE-dim autoproliferating and CFSE-high non-proliferating T cells from unstimulated culture were sequenced separately. Cultures began with about 50 million CFSE-labeled PBMCs, unstimulated for more than 6 days, with replicate wells pooled. Without exogenous stimuli, approximately 0.46 uM CFSE-labeled PBMCs were cultured serum-free. Study-level points and caveats: Shared clonotype counts depended on differing compartment clone-set sizes and were normalized.

Assay: immunoSEQ multiplex PCR; the TCRdb copy retains only in-frame clones and omits some. The sample has about 46,000 clones, almost 85% seen once. The CDR3 runs 15 residues. V lost 4 bases and J 1 base, leaving 11 bases between the germline ends. The V gene's germline CDR1 is SGHTA and CDR2 FQGNSA. In the case of this clone: Its antigen is undetermined.

The source material was PBMCs from blood kept in culture. The sequence was collected from a human donor with multiple sclerosis. The J gene is TRBJ1-5, the V gene TRBV7-2; no clear D. CDR3: CASSSLGISNQPQHF. CDR3 DNA sequence: TGTGCCAGCAGCTCTCTCGGGATAAGCAATCAGCCCCAGCATTTT.